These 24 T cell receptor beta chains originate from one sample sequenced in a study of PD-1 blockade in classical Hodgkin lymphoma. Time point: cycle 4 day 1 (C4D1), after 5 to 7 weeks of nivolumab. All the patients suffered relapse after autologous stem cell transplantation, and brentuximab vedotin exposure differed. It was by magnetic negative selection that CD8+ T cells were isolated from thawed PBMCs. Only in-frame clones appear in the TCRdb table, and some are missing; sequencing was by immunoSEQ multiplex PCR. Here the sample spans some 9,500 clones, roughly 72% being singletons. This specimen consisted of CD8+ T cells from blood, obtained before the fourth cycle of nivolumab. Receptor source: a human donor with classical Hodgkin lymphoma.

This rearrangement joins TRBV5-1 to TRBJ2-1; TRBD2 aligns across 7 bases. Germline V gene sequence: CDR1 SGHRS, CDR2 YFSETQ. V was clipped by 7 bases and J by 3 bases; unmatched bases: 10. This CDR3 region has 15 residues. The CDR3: CASQDRDYHYNEQFF. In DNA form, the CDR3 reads TGCGCCAGCCAAGACCGGGACTACCACTACAATGAGCAGTTCTTC.

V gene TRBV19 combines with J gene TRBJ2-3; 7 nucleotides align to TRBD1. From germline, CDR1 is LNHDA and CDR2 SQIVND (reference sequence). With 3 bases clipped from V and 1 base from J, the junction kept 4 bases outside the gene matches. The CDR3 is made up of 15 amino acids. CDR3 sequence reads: CASSMTGRGTDTQYF. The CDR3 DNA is TGTGCCAGTAGTATGACAGGGCGAGGCACAGATACGCAGTATTTT.

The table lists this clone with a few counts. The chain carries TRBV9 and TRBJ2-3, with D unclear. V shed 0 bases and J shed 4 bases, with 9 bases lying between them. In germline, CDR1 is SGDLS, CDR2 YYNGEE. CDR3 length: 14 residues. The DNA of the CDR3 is TGTGCCAGCAGCGTAGTGGACGCAGCAGATACGCAGTATTTT. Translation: CASSVVDAADTQYF. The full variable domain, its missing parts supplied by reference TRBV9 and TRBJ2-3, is DSGVTQTPKHLITATGQRVTLRCSPRSGDLSVYWYQQSLDQGLQFLIQYYNGEERAKGNILERFSAQQFPDLHSELNLSSLELGDSALYFCASSVVDAADTQYFGPGTRLTVL.

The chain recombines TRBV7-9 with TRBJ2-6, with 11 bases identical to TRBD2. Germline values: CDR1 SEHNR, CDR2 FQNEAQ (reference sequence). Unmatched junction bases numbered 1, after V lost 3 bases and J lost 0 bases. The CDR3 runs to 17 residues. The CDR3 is CASSLLAGGSGANVLTF. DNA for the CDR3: TGTGCCAGCAGCTTGCTAGCGGGGGGCTCTGGGGCCAACGTCCTGACTTTC.

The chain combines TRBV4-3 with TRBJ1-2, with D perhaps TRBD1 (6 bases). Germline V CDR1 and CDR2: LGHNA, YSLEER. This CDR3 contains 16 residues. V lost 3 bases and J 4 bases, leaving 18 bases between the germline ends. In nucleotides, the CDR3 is TGCGCCAGCAGCCATTCCCAGGGCCAGGACAGCTATGGCTACACCTTC. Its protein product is CASSHSQGQDSYGYTF.

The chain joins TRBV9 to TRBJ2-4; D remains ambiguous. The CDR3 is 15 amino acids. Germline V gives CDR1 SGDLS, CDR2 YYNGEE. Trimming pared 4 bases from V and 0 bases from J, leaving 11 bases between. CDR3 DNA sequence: TGTGCCAGCAGCCCCTTTACCTCAGCCAAAAACATTCAGTACTTC. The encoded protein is CASSPFTSAKNIQYF. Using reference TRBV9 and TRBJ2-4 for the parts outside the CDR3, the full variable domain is DSGVTQTPKHLITATGQRVTLRCSPRSGDLSVYWYQQSLDQGLQFLIQYYNGEERAKGNILERFSAQQFPDLHSELNLSSLELGDSALYFCASSPFTSAKNIQYFGAGTRLSVL.

The CDR3 loop is CASSEYRGASTDTQYF. The CDR3 coding sequence is TGTGCCAGCAGTGAATACCGGGGCGCCAGCACAGATACGCAGTATTTT. The V and J genes are TRBV2 and TRBJ2-3; either TRBD1 or TRBD2 may supply D (5 bases each). V was cut by 2 bases and J by 0 bases, with 12 bases left in between. CDR3 length: 16 residues. Germline V CDR1 and CDR2: SNHLY, FYNNEI.

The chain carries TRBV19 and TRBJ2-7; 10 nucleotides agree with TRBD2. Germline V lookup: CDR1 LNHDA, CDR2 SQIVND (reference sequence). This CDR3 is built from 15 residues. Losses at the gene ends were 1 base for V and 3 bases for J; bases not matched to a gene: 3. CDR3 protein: CASSIAGTSDYEQYF. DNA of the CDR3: TGTGCCAGTAGTATAGCAGGGACTAGCGACTACGAGCAGTACTTC. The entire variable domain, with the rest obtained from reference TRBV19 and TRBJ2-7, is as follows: DGGITQSPKYLFRKEGQNVTLSCEQNLNHDAMYWYRQDPGQGLRLIYYSQIVNDFQKGDIAEGYSVSREKKESFPLTVTSAQKNPTAFYLCASSIAGTSDYEQYFGPGTRLTVT.

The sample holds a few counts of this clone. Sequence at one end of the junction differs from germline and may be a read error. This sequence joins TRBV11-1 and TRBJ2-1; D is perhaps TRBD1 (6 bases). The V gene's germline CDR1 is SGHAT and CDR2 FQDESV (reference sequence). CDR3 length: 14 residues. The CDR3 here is CASSLTPLGGEEFF. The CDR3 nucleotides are TGTGCCAGCAGCTTAACCCCTCTAGGGGGTGAGGAGTTCTTC.

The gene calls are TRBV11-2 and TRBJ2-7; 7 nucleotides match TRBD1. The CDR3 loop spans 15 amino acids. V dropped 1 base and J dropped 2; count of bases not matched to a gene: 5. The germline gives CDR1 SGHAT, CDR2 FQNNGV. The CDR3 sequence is CASSLAQGETYEQYF. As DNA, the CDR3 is TGTGCCAGCAGCTTAGCGCAGGGGGAAACCTACGAGCAGTACTTC. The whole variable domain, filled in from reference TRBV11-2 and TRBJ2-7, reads EAGVAQSPRYKIIEKRQSVAFWCNPISGHATLYWYQQILGQGPKLLIQFQNNGVVDDSQLPKDRFSAERLKGVDSTLKIQPAKLEDSAVYLCASSLAQGETYEQYFGPGTRLTVT.

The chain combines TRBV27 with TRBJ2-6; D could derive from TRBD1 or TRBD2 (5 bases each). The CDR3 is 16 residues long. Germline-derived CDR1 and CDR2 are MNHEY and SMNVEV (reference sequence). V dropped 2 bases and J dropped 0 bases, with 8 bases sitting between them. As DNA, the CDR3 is TGTGCCAGCAGTTTAGAGGGGAGCTCTGGGGCCAACGTCCTGACTTTC. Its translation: CASSLEGSSGANVLTF.

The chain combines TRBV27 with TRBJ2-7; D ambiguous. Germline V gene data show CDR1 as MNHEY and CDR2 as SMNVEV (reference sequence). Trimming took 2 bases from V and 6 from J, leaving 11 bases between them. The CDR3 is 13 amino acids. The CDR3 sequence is CASSLRTLTEQYF. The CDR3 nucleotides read TGTGCCAGCAGTTTACGGACGTTAACCGAGCAGTACTTC.

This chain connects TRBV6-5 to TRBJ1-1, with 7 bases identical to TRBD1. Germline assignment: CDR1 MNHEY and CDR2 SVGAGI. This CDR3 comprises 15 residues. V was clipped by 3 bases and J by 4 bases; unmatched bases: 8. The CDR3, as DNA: TGTGCCAGCAGTTATGCGGCAGGGGGTAGCACTGAAGCTTTCTTT. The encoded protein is CASSYAAGGSTEAFF.

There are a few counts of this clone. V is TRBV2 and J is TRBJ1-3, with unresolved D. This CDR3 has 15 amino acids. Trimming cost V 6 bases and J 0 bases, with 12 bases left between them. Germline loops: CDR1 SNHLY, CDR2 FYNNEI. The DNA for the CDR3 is TGTGCCAGCAGGCAAGGACTGGGCTCTGGAAACACCATATATTTT. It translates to CASRQGLGSGNTIYF. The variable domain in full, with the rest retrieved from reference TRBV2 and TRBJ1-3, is EPEVTQTPSHQVTQMGQEVILRCVPISNHLYFYWYRQILGQKVEFLVSFYNNEISEKSEIFDDQFSVERPDGSNFTLKIRSTKLEDSAMYFCASRQGLGSGNTIYFGEGSWLTVV.

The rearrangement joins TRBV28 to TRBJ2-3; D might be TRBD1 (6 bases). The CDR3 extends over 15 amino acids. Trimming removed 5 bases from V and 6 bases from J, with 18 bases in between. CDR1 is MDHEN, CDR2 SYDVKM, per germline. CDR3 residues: CASSRGRGSWDTQYF. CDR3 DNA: TGTGCCAGCAGTCGGGGCAGGGGATCATGGGATACGCAGTATTTT.

The CDR3 nucleotides are TGTGCCAGTCAGGAACTAATAACGGACGAGCAGTACTTC. Protein: CASQELITDEQYF. This chain joins TRBV14 and TRBJ2-7; D is unresolved. The CDR3 consists of 13 residues. Germline CDR1 SGHDN, CDR2 FVKESK. Trimming pared 9 bases from V and 5 bases from J, leaving 17 bases between.

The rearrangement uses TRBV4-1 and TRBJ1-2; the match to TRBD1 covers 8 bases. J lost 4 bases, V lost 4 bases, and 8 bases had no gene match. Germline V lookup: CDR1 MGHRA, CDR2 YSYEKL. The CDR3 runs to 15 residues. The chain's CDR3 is CASSPGTGGFYGYTF. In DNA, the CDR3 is TGCGCCAGCAGCCCCGGGACAGGCGGATTCTATGGCTACACCTTC.

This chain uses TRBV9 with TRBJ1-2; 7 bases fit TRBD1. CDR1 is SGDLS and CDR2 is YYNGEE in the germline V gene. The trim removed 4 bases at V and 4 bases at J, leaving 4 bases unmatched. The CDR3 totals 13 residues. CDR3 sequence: CASSSGTVYGYTF. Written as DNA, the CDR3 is TGTGCCAGCAGCTCTGGGACAGTCTATGGCTACACCTTC.

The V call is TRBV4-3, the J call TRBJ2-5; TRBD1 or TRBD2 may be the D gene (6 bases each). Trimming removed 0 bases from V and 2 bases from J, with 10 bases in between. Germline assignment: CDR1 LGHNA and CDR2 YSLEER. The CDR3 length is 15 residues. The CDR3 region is CASSQDWRGQETQYF. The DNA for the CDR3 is TGCGCCAGCAGCCAAGATTGGAGGGGGCAAGAGACCCAGTACTTC.

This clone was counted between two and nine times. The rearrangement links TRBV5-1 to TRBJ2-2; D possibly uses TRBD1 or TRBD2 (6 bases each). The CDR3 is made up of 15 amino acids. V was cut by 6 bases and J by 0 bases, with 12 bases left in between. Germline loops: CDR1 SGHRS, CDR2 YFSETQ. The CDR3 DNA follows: TGCGCCAGCACGGGGGACATCGCGAACACCGGGGAGCTGTTTTTT. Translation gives CASTGDIANTGELFF.

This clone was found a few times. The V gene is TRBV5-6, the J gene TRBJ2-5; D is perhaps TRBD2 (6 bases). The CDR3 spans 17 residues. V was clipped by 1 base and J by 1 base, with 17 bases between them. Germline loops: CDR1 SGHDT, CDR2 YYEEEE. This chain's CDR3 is CASSLSYQGGLQETQYF. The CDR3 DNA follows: TGTGCCAGCAGCTTGAGTTATCAGGGAGGCCTCCAAGAGACCCAGTACTTC.

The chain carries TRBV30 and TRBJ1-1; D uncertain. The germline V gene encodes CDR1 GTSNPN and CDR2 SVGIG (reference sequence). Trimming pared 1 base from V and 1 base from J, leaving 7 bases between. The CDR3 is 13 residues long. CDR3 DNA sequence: TGTGCCTGGAGTGAGTCGGAGAACACTGAAGCTTTCTTT. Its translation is CAWSESENTEAFF.

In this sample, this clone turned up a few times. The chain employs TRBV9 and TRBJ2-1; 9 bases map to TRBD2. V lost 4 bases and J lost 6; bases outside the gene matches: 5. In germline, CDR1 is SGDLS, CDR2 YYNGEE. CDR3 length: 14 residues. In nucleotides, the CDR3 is TGTGCCAGCAGCTGGGCGGGAGGGCCCAATGAGCAGTTCTTC. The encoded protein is CASSWAGGPNEQFF.

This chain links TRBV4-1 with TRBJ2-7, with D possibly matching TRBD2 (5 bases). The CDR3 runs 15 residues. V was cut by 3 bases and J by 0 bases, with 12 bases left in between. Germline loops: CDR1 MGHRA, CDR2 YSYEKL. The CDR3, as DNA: TGCGCCAGCAGCCACCGGACGGGGAGCTCCTACGAGCAGTACTTC. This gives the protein CASSHRTGSSYEQYF.